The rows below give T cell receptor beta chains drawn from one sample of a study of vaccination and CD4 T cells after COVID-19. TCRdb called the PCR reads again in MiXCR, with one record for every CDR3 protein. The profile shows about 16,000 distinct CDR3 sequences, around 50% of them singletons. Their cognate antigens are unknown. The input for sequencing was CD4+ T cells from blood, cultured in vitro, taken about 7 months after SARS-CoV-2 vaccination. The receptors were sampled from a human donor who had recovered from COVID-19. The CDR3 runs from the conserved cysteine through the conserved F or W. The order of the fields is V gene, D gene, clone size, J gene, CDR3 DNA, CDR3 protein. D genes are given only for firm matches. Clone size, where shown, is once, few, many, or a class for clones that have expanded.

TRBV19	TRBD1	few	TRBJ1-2	TGTGCCAGTACGGACAGGCCGTTCTATGGCTACACCTTC	CASTDRPFYGYTF
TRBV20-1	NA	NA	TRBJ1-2	TGCAGTGCTACCGTTGACAGTTATGGCTACACCTTC	CSATVDSYGYTF
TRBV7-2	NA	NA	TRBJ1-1	TGTGCCGGCAGCGCGGATCCGAACACTGAAGCTTTCTTT	CAGSADPNTEAFF
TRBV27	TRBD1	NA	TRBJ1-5	TGTGCCAGCAGTTTATATTGGGGGGACAGTAGCAATCAGCCCCAGCATTTT	CASSLYWGDSSNQPQHF
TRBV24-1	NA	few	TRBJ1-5	TGTGCCACCAGTGATTTAGTCAGGGCACTTCATCAGCCCCAGCATTTT	CATSDLVRALHQPQHF
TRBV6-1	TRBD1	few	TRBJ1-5	TGTGCCAGCAGTGAAAGTTGGTGGACAGGGGGTGGCAATCAGCCCCAGCATTTT	CASSESWWTGGGNQPQHF
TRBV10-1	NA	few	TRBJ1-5	TGCGCCAGCAGCATTGCTTCCAATCAGCCCCAGCATTTT	CASSIASNQPQHF
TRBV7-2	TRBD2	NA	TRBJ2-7	TGTGCCAGCAGCTTAGCCGCGGGAGAGGGGGAGCAGTACTTC	CASSLAAGEGEQYF
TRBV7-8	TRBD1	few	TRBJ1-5	TGTGCCAGCAGCTTGGGGACAGGGAATCAGCCCCAGCATTTT	CASSLGTGNQPQHF
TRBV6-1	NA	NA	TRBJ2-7	TGTGCCAGCAGTACCGCCGAGGTCCCCCTATACGAGCAGTACTTC	CASSTAEVPLYEQYF
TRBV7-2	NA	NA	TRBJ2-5	TGTGCCAGCAGCTTAGAAAGGACCGAAGAGACCCAGTACTTC	CASSLERTEETQYF
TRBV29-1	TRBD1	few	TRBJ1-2	TGCAGCGCTGGACAGGGGGGCTATGGCTACACCTTC	CSAGQGGYGYTF
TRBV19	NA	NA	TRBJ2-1	TGTGCCAGTAGTATAGACAGGGATTCCTACAATGAGCAGTTCTTC	CASSIDRDSYNEQFF
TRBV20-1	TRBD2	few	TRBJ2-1	TGCAGTGCGCCCGGGACTAACAACAATGAGCAGTTCTTC	CSAPGTNNNEQFF
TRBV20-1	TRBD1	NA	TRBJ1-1	TGCAGTGCGCGGCCAGGGGGGACCAACACTGAAGCTTTCTTT	CSARPGGTNTEAFF
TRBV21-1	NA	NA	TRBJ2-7	TGTGCCAGCAGCAGGGGCTCTCCGACAGGGCGAAGCTACAAGCAGTACTTC	CASSRGSPTGRSYKQYF
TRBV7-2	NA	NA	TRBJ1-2	TGTGCCAGCAGTGGGCTGGAGATAGGCTACACCTTC	CASSGLEIGYTF
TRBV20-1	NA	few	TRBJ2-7	TGCAGTGCTAGAGATGGGAGAGGGAGGCCCCTTAGGGACGAGCAGTACTTC	CSARDGRGRPLRDEQYF
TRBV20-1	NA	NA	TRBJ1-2	TGCAGTGCTAGAGTTCCTGGGGGTGGCTACACCTTC	CSARVPGGGYTF
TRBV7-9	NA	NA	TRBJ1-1	TGTGCCAGCACTCGGACGGACTTTGAAGCTTTCTTT	CASTRTDFEAFF
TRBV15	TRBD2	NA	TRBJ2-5	TGTGCCACCAGCATGGGACTAGCGGGAGGGCAAGAGACCCAGTACTTC	CATSMGLAGGQETQYF
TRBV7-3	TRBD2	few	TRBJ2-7	TGTGCCAGCAGCTTCCGGGCAGGACTAGATCCCAACGAGCAGTACTTC	CASSFRAGLDPNEQYF
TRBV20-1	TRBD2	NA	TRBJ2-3	TGCAGTGCTAGAAATCTAGCGGGTAGCACAGATACGCAGTATTTT	CSARNLAGSTDTQYF
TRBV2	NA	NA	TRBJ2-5	TGTGCCAGCAGTTCAAGTAGAGGGGCGGGGACCCAGTACTTC	CASSSSRGAGTQYF
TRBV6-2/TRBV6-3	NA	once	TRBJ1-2	TGTGCCAGCAGGGAGGGGAACTATGGCTACACCTTC	CASREGNYGYTF
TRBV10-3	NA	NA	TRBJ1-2	TGTGCCACAGGGCGGGGCGGCTACACCTTC	CATGRGGYTF
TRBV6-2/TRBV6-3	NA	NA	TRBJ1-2	TGTGCCAGCTCGACAGGCGTCTATGGCTACACCTTC	CASSTGVYGYTF
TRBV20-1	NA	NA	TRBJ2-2	TGCAGTGCTAGAGACAGGGGAATCGGGGAGCTGTTTTTT	CSARDRGIGELFF
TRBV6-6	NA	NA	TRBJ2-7	TGTGCCAGTCGGGACCCCCCGACCTACGAGCAGTACTTC	CASRDPPTYEQYF
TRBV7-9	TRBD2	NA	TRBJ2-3	TGTGCCAGCAGCTTACGGGGGGAGGAAGATACGCAGTATTTT	CASSLRGEEDTQYF
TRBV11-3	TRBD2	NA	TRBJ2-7	TGTGCCAGCAGCTTAGATCGCGCGGGAGTCTCCTACGAGCAGTACTTC	CASSLDRAGVSYEQYF
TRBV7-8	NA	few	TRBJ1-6	TGTGCCAGCAGCTTACAGGGTAGGGGTTCACCCCTCCACTTT	CASSLQGRGSPLHF
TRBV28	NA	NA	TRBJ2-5	TGTGCCAGCAGATGGGGACGGGCTTGGGCCCAGTACTTC	CASRWGRAWAQYF
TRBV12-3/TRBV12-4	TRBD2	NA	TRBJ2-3	TGTGCCAGCAACCCAACGGGCGGTAGCGGGGGAACGCAGTATTTT	CASNPTGGSGGTQYF
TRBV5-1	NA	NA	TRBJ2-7	TGCGCCAGCAGCTTCGATAGGTTTGGGGAGCAGTACTTC	CASSFDRFGEQYF
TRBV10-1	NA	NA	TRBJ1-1	TGCGCCAGCAAGGGACGCTCGGGGACTGAAGCTTTCTTT	CASKGRSGTEAFF
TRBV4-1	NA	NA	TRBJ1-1	TGCGCCAGCAGCCAAGGTCCACTCCTGAACACTGAAGCTTTCTTT	CASSQGPLLNTEAFF
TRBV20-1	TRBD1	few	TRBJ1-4	TGCAGTGCTAGGGGAGGGGGCGAAAAACTGTTTTTT	CSARGGGEKLFF
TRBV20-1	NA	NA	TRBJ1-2	TGCAGTGCCATCACTACTGACAGGAACTATGGCTACACCTTC	CSAITTDRNYGYTF
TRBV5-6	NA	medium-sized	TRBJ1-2	TGTGCCAGCAAAGAGGCTTCCGGCTACACCTTC	CASKEASGYTF
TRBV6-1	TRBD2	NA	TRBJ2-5	TGTGCCAGCAGTGGAGACCTAGCGGACCTAGCTAATCGAGAGACCCAGTACTTC	CASSGDLADLANRETQYF
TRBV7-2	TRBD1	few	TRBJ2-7	TGTGCCAGCAGCACACAGACAGGGTACTACGAGCAGTACTTC	CASSTQTGYYEQYF
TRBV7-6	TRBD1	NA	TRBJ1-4	TGTGCCAGCAGCCTAGACAGGGGGGTCGGAAAACTGTTTTTT	CASSLDRGVGKLFF
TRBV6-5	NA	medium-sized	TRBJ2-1	TGTGCCAGCAGTTTAGTGCAAGGTAGCGGCAATGAGCAGTTCTTC	CASSLVQGSGNEQFF
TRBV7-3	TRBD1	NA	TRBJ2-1	TGTGCCAGCAGCCAACAGACAGGGGCCAATGAGCAGTTCTTC	CASSQQTGANEQFF
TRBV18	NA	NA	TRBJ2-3	TGTGCCAGCTCACCAGCGGGGTTGGGCACAGATACGCAGTATTTT	CASSPAGLGTDTQYF
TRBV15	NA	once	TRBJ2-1	TGTGCCACCAGTTTCCGGGAGAGGAATGAGCAGTTCTTC	CATSFRERNEQFF